This is a list of T cell receptor beta chains from one sample in a study of blood T cells in healthy people across ages. TCRdb independently ran MiXCR on the 5' RACE reads; one entry per CDR3 protein. The sample lists under 850,000 distinct CDR3 sequences; 30% to 45% were seen once. Sequenced: blood. Receptors were obtained from a man aged 18-30 years in good health. The CDR3 runs from the conserved cysteine through the conserved F or W. The D gene is left open where the match is weak. Part of the rows lack a size; the others show once, few, many or a class for expanded clones.

d_call j_call clone_size v_call cdr3_aa cdr3_nt
TRBD1 TRBJ2-2 few TRBV12-3/TRBV12-4 CASSLARGQALGTGELFF TGTGCCAGCAGTTTGGCGAGGGGACAGGCTCTGGGCACCGGGGAGCTGTTTTTT
TRBD2 TRBJ2-3 . TRBV12-3/TRBV12-4 CASSLWASGGADTQYF TGTGCCAGCAGTTTATGGGCTAGCGGGGGGGCAGATACGCAGTATTTT
. TRBJ2-3 . TRBV7-2 CASSFRDRNTDTQYF TGTGCCAGCAGCTTCCGGGACCGGAACACAGATACGCAGTATTTT
. TRBJ2-7 few TRBV7-9 CASSLSLIASSYEQYF TGTGCCAGCAGCTTAAGCTTAATAGCGAGCTCCTACGAGCAGTACTTC
. TRBJ2-5 . TRBV16 CASSQGEDGEQYF TGTGCCAGCAGCCAGGGAGAGGACGGGGAGCAGTACTTC
TRBD1 TRBJ2-7 . TRBV7-2 CASSLGQATYEQYF TGTGCCAGCAGCCTCGGACAGGCAACCTACGAGCAGTACTTC
. TRBJ2-5 few TRBV12-3/TRBV12-4 CASSVKREETQYF TGTGCCAGCAGTGTGAAGAGGGAAGAGACCCAGTACTTC
TRBD1 TRBJ1-6 . TRBV7-9 CASSVDRSNSPLHF TGTGCCAGCAGCGTGGACAGGAGTAATTCACCCCTCCACTTT
. TRBJ2-7 . TRBV7-6 CASSLSQRNYEQYF TGTGCCAGCAGCCTCTCCCAGCGGAACTACGAGCAGTACTTC
. TRBJ1-4 few TRBV5-1 CASSLIPGLNEKLFF TGCGCCAGCAGCTTGATACCAGGATTAAATGAAAAACTGTTTTTT
. TRBJ2-3 few TRBV6-6 CASSYFGSLETDTQYF TGTGCCAGCAGTTACTTCGGGTCCCTAGAGACAGATACGCAGTATTTT
. TRBJ2-1 few TRBV14 CASSQVRSSYNEQFF TGTGCCAGCAGCCAAGTTAGGAGCTCCTACAATGAGCAGTTCTTC
TRBD1 TRBJ2-1 many TRBV5-1 CASSLGTGSGEQFF TGCGCCAGCAGCTTGGGGACAGGGTCGGGTGAGCAGTTCTTC
. TRBJ1-1 . TRBV10-2 CASRHRETEAFF TGCGCCAGCAGGCACAGGGAAACTGAAGCTTTCTTT
. TRBJ2-1 . TRBV5-6 CASSLVGMRNNEQFF TGTGCCAGCAGCTTGGTCGGTATGAGGAACAATGAGCAGTTCTTC
. TRBJ2-3 . TRBV18 CAGSPVSYDTQYF TGTGCCGGCTCACCCGTAAGCTACGATACGCAGTATTTT
TRBD1 TRBJ2-1 . TRBV30 CAWSGSSVGQQYNEQFF TGTGCCTGGAGTGGAAGTAGTGTGGGACAGCAATACAATGAGCAGTTCTTC
TRBD2 TRBJ2-7 few TRBV20-1 CSAQGGLAWGEQYF TGCAGTGCTCAGGGGGGACTAGCATGGGGTGAGCAGTACTTC
. TRBJ2-3 few TRBV12-3/TRBV12-4 CASSLREMQYF TGTGCCAGCAGTTTAAGGGAAATGCAGTATTTT
. TRBJ1-5 . TRBV19 CASKVSSYQPQHF TGTGCCAGTAAGGTCAGTAGCTATCAGCCCCAGCATTTT
. TRBJ2-1 . TRBV2 CASPSDKVTSSYNEQFF TGTGCCAGCCCCAGTGATAAAGTTACTAGCTCCTACAATGAGCAGTTCTTC
TRBD1 TRBJ1-6 . TRBV27 CASSFRTGLGSPLHF TGTGCCAGCAGTTTCCGGACAGGGCTCGGGTCACCCCTCCACTTT
TRBD2 TRBJ2-7 . TRBV10-3 CAIMRAGGTPPNNEQYF TGTGCCATCATGCGAGCGGGGGGAACGCCTCCTAACAATGAGCAGTACTTC
. TRBJ2-1 . TRBV24-1 CATSDPRTLNEQFF TGTGCCACCAGTGACCCAAGGACACTCAATGAGCAGTTCTTC
. TRBJ2-5 few TRBV2 CASSPGRKETQYF TGTGCCAGCAGTCCCGGACGGAAAGAGACCCAGTACTTC
. TRBJ2-6 once TRBV6-2/TRBV6-3 CASSDANRANVLTF TGTGCCAGCAGTGACGCAAATAGGGCCAACGTCCTGACTTTC
. TRBJ2-6 . TRBV27 CASSPGASGANVLTF TGTGCCAGCAGTCCCGGCGCTTCCGGGGCCAACGTCCTGACTTTC
TRBD1 TRBJ1-2 . TRBV12-3/TRBV12-4 CASSLGQGEDGYTF TGTGCCAGCAGTTTGGGACAGGGGGAGGATGGCTACACCTTC
. TRBJ2-3 many TRBV7-2 CASGADGSTDTQYF TGTGCCAGCGGAGCAGACGGGAGCACAGATACGCAGTATTTT
. TRBJ2-7 few TRBV7-2 CASSVAEPFRPKYF TGTGCCAGCAGCGTAGCTGAGCCCTTTCGCCCCAAGTACTTC
. TRBJ2-7 few TRBV9 CASSRTNRGGEQYF TGTGCCAGCAGCCGGACAAACAGGGGAGGCGAGCAGTACTTC
TRBD2 TRBJ2-2 . TRBV7-2 CASSLGRTRDTGELFF TGTGCCAGCAGCTTAGGCAGGACTAGGGACACCGGGGAGCTGTTTTTT
TRBD1 TRBJ2-7 . TRBV5-5 CASSMTGGFSYEQYF TGTGCCAGCAGCATGACAGGGGGTTTCTCCTACGAGCAGTACTTC
TRBD1 TRBJ1-2 . TRBV2 CASSEEQGARFYGYTF TGTGCCAGCAGTGAAGAACAGGGGGCGCGTTTCTATGGCTACACCTTC
. TRBJ1-4 . TRBV12-3/TRBV12-4 CASSFRVGGEKLFF TGTGCCAGCAGTTTTAGGGTCGGAGGGGAAAAACTGTTTTTT
. TRBJ1-5 . TRBV5-5 CASSMSGLGQPQHF TGTGCCAGCAGCATGTCGGGGTTAGGACAGCCCCAGCATTTT
TRBD1 TRBJ1-2 few TRBV6-2/TRBV6-3 CASSPTGRKNGYTF TGTGCCAGCAGTCCGACAGGGAGGAAAAATGGCTACACCTTC
. TRBJ2-7 . TRBV7-9 CASSLRKVAARDEQYF TGTGCCAGCAGCTTAAGGAAGGTGGCGGCGCGGGACGAGCAGTACTTC
TRBD1 TRBJ2-5 . TRBV25-1 CASRETGTGGTQYF TGTGCCAGCAGGGAGACCGGGACAGGGGGAACCCAGTACTTC
TRBD1 TRBJ1-1 . TRBV4-1 CASSQLWTSDRGSAEAFF TGCGCCAGCAGCCAATTGTGGACCTCAGACAGGGGTAGCGCTGAAGCTTTCTTT
. TRBJ1-1 . TRBV7-3 CASSLSRPSNTEAFF TGTGCCAGCAGCTTAAGTCGCCCCTCGAACACTGAAGCTTTCTTT
TRBD1 TRBJ1-5 . TRBV12-3/TRBV12-4 CASSGTGSPVNQPQHF TGTGCCAGCAGTGGGACAGGGAGTCCCGTCAATCAGCCCCAGCATTTT
. TRBJ2-1 . TRBV4-3 CASSPGRSYNEQFF TGCGCCAGCAGCCCGGGGAGGTCCTACAATGAGCAGTTCTTC
TRBD1 TRBJ1-2 . TRBV20-1 CSASQETGGAIYGYTF TGCAGTGCTTCCCAAGAAACAGGGGGCGCGATCTATGGCTACACCTTC
TRBD2 TRBJ2-7 . TRBV27 CASSPGLGEQYF TGTGCCAGCAGTCCCGGACTAGGCGAGCAGTACTTC
. TRBJ2-5 . TRBV27 CASSSSGFWETQYF TGTGCCAGCAGTTCATCAGGGTTTTGGGAGACCCAGTACTTC
. TRBJ1-6 many TRBV10-3 CAISGPDGNSPLHF TGTGCCATCAGTGGGCCAGACGGTAATTCACCCCTCCACTTT
. TRBJ1-1 few TRBV29-1 CSVPGHPNTEAFF TGCAGCGTCCCGGGACACCCGAACACTGAAGCTTTCTTT
TRBD1 TRBJ2-5 . TRBV4-1 CASSQVSGQGRETQYF TGCGCCAGCAGCCAAGTATCGGGACAGGGTCGAGAGACCCAGTACTTC
TRBD2 TRBJ2-7 . TRBV25-1 CASSGLAEPYEQYF TGTGCCAGCAGTGGACTAGCAGAACCCTACGAGCAGTACTTC
TRBD1 TRBJ1-5 . TRBV29-1 CSVGGQGASRPQHF TGCAGCGTTGGGGGACAGGGGGCCTCCAGGCCCCAGCATTTT
. TRBJ2-1 . TRBV6-1 CASSDYLANEQFF TGTGCCAGCAGTGATTATCTGGCGAATGAGCAGTTCTTC
. TRBJ2-1 . TRBV5-1 CASSLPATVWEQFF TGCGCCAGCAGTCTCCCCGCTACTGTATGGGAGCAGTTCTTC
TRBD2 TRBJ2-5 few TRBV7-9 CASRRLAGDSETQYF TGTGCCAGCAGGAGGCTCGCGGGGGACTCAGAGACCCAGTACTTC
TRBD1 TRBJ2-2 . TRBV5-6 CASSTDRVVGELFF TGTGCCAGCAGCACAGACAGGGTTGTCGGGGAGCTGTTTTTT